Reported below is one T cell receptor (beta chain). Antigen: not known. Presence of unique molecular identifiers characterized the TCR beta cDNA libraries. TCRdb reprocessed the PCR reads via MiXCR and lists one record per CDR3 protein. The repertoire holds about 460,000 distinct CDR3 sequences, with 40% to 55% as singletons. This specimen comes from a study of post-analysis software for immune sequencing data. Study-wide background: Progressive-relapsing, secondary progressive and relapsing-remitting multiple sclerosis were among the disease courses included.

The CDR3 is 13 residues long. Trimming took 3 bases from V and 0 from J, leaving 5 bases between them. Germline lookup yields CDR1 SGHTA and CDR2 FQGNSA. Study observations and caveats: TRBV segments more frequent in patients than in controls numbered a few and included TRBV5-6, TRBV5-1 and TRBV20-1. Controls' normalized Chao1 diversity significantly exceeded that of multiple sclerosis patients.

The receptor was derived from a girl aged 10-17 years with multiple sclerosis. The source material was blood. V and J are TRBV7-2 and TRBJ1-2, with no clear D. The CDR3 DNA reads as TGTGCCAGCAGCTTTAATGCTAACTATGGCTACACCTTC. Translating gives CASSFNANYGYTF.